This passage covers 26 T cell receptor beta chains from one sample sequenced in a study of control samples from healthy donors and cancer patients. Sequencing was performed with immunoSEQ multiplex PCR; in TCRdb, only in-frame clones are kept and a portion is missing. Of about 61,000 clones in the sample, about 90% were seen once. The sample consisted of PBMCs. These receptor sequences come from a man aged 55 to 70 with colorectal cancer.

This sequence joins TRBV18 and TRBJ1-1; D is uncertain. CDR3 length: 13 residues. CDR1 is KGHSH and CDR2 is LQKENI in the germline V gene. V lost 6 bases to trimming and J lost 5 bases, with 13 bases between them. The CDR3 loop reads CASSQATHTEAFF. In DNA, the CDR3 is TGTGCCAGCTCGCAAGCCACCCATACTGAAGCTTTCTTT.

This sequence joins TRBV7-7 and TRBJ2-5, with TRBD1 matching 11 bases. J was trimmed by 4 bases and V by 1 base; bases with no gene match: 2. CDR1 SSHAT and CDR2 FNYEAQ come from the germline V gene (reference sequence). This CDR3 has 15 amino acids. CDR3 amino acids: CASSLGDRGVETQYF. CDR3 nucleotides: TGTGCCAGCAGCTTAGGGGACAGGGGGGTAGAGACCCAGTACTTC.

V and J are TRBV11-3 and TRBJ1-4, with D maybe TRBD1 (5 bases). The CDR3 totals 16 residues. Germline loops: CDR1 SGHNT, CDR2 YENEEA. V gave up 1 base and J gave up 5 bases, with 14 bases separating them. The CDR3 region is CASSLGLGRVNEKLFF. Written as DNA, the CDR3 is TGTGCCAGCAGCTTAGGTCTTGGCAGGGTAAATGAAAAACTGTTTTTT.

The V gene is TRBV7-9, the J gene TRBJ1-4, with D possibly matching TRBD1 (5 bases). CDR3 length equals 14 residues. CDR1 and CDR2 (germline): SEHNR, FQNEAQ (reference sequence). With 2 bases removed from V and 8 bases from J, the gap between germline ends came to 12 bases. The CDR3 coding sequence is TGTGCCAGCAGCTTACTAGGGGTGGAAGAAAAACTGTTTTTT. Amino acids: CASSLLGVEEKLFF.

V usage is TRBV5-1 and J usage is TRBJ1-6; D possibly corresponds to TRBD1 (6 bases). Trimming took off 4 bases at V and 5 bases at J, with 13 bases between the two ends. Germline V gene sequence: CDR1 SGHRS, CDR2 YFSETQ. The CDR3 loop spans 15 amino acids. Written as DNA, the CDR3 is TGCGCCAGCAGCCAAGACAGGTCCGATAATTCACCCCTCCACTTT. Translated: CASSQDRSDNSPLHF.

This rearrangement joins TRBV6-1 to TRBJ1-6; D gene unclear. The V and J ends lost 2 bases and 9 bases respectively, with 20 bases between them. Germline V CDR1 and CDR2: MNHNS, SASEGT. This CDR3 has 17 residues. CDR3 in amino acids: CASSERRSSRMGSPLHF. The CDR3 DNA reads as TGTGCCAGCAGTGAACGGCGGAGTAGCCGGATGGGTTCACCCCTCCACTTT.

V and J are TRBV5-4 and TRBJ1-2; D may be TRBD1 (6 bases). The CDR3 is 12 residues long. Germline V CDR1 and CDR2: SGHNT, YYREEE (reference sequence). The ends were cut back, 6 bases at V and 8 bases at J, with 14 bases in the middle. The CDR3 DNA reads as TGTGCCAGCACCGAAGGACAGTGGGGCTACACCTTC. Its protein product is CASTEGQWGYTF.

This chain links TRBV18 with TRBJ2-7, with TRBD1 identical over 8 bases. The CDR3 has 15 amino acids. V shed 5 bases, J shed 4 bases, and the junction held 10 bases outside the gene matches. Germline CDR1 is KGHSH and CDR2 is LQKENI. The CDR3 sequence: CASSSPRTGLYEQYF. The CDR3 DNA sequence: TGTGCCAGCTCATCCCCTCGGACAGGGCTATACGAGCAGTACTTC. The variable domain in full, completed from reference TRBV18 and TRBJ2-7, reads NAGVMQNPRHLVRRRGQEARLRCSPMKGHSHVYWYRQLPEEGLKFMVYLQKENIIDESGMPKERFSAEFPKEGPSILRIQQVVRGDSAAYFCASSSPRTGLYEQYFGPGTRLTVT.

This clone was recorded a few times. The V call is TRBV4-3, the J call TRBJ2-1; TRBD2 matches at 11 bases. V lost 4 bases to trimming and J lost 4 bases; unmatched junction nucleotides: 6. Germline CDR1 is LGHNA and CDR2 is YSLEER. The CDR3 runs 16 residues. The CDR3 sequence is CASSLFTSGGYNEQFF. The CDR3 region has the DNA TGCGCCAGCAGCCTATTCACTAGCGGGGGTTACAATGAGCAGTTCTTC.

This sequence joins TRBV11-2 and TRBJ2-3; 9 bases fit TRBD2. From germline, CDR1 is SGHAT and CDR2 FQNNGV. The CDR3 totals 18 residues. V gave up 5 bases and J gave up 1 base; unmatched junction bases: 13. The CDR3 is CASSPLVRRTSGTDTQYF. The CDR3 bases are TGTGCCAGCAGCCCACTCGTCCGCAGGACTAGCGGCACAGATACGCAGTATTTT.

The rearrangement uses TRBV7-8 and TRBJ2-3; possibly TRBD1 for D (5 bases). V was clipped by 2 bases and J by 6 bases, with 18 bases between them. Germline CDR1 is SGHVS and CDR2 is FQNEAQ. The CDR3 consists of 16 residues. The chain's CDR3 is CASSLWQGLSPDTQYF. CDR3 sequence (DNA): TGTGCCAGCAGCTTATGGCAGGGTTTGTCACCCGATACGCAGTATTTT.

V gene TRBV16 combines with J gene TRBJ2-2; D is undetermined. Trimming left V 3 bases short and J 3 bases short, with 8 bases between. CDR3 length: 14 residues. CDR1 and CDR2 (germline): KGHSY, FQNENV. DNA of the CDR3: TGTGCCAGCAGCCACATGGCGGACACCGGGGAGCTGTTTTTT. Residues: CASSHMADTGELFF.

This clone appeared a single time. The genes are TRBV7-3 and TRBJ2-1; D unclear. CDR1 is SGHTA and CDR2 is FQGTGA in the germline V gene. The germline V and J ends were trimmed by 4 bases and 6 bases, with 10 bases remaining between them. The CDR3 totals 13 residues. The CDR3 loop reads CASSSTRGNEQFF. The CDR3 DNA sequence: TGTGCCAGCAGCTCCACTCGAGGCAATGAGCAGTTCTTC. The full variable domain, rest sourced from reference TRBV7-3 and TRBJ2-1, is GAGVSQTPSNKVTEKGKYVELRCDPISGHTALYWYRQSLGQGPEFLIYFQGTGAADDSGLPNDRFFAVRPEGSVSTLKIQRTERGDSAVYLCASSSTRGNEQFFGPGTRLTVL.

This chain connects TRBV4-3 to TRBJ1-2; D perhaps matches TRBD1 (5 bases). Trimming took 5 bases from V and 6 from J, leaving 16 bases between them. Germline loops: CDR1 LGHNA, CDR2 YSLEER. The CDR3 sequence is 14 residues long. CDR3 residues: CASSSTGPYDGYTF. CDR3 coding DNA: TGCGCCAGCAGCTCAACAGGTCCTTACGATGGCTACACCTTC.

The chain has TRBV18 and TRBJ2-3; perhaps TRBD2 as D (7 bases). Germline CDR1 reads KGHSH; CDR2 reads LQKENI. V lost 3 bases and J lost 2, with 18 bases in between. This CDR3 comprises 17 residues. CDR3 loop: CASSPPGRGLITDTQYF. The CDR3 coding sequence is TGTGCCAGCTCACCCCCGGGGCGGGGGCTTATCACAGATACGCAGTATTTT.

This clone occurred a few times. The J gene is TRBJ1-1, the V gene TRBV7-2; possibly TRBD1 for D (5 bases). The CDR3 is made up of 17 amino acids. Germline lookup yields CDR1 SGHTA and CDR2 FQGNSA. V was cut by 2 bases and J by 2 bases, with 18 bases left in between. The DNA for the CDR3 is TGTGCCAGCAGCTTACCTCAGGGTAGTTGGGGTAACACTGAAGCTTTCTTT. Amino acid sequence: CASSLPQGSWGNTEAFF.

J is TRBJ1-2 and V is TRBV21-1. TRBV21-1 is given as a pseudogene. The CDR3 spans 14 residues. CDR3 in DNA: TGTGCCAGCAGCAAAGGGCCGACCAACTATGGCTACACCTTC. This encodes CASSKGPTNYGYTF.

This chain links TRBV27 with TRBJ1-2; the D is unclear. The V end lost 5 bases, the J end lost 4 bases, and 20 bases lay between the germline ends. Germline V CDR1 and CDR2: MNHEY, SMNVEV (reference sequence). This CDR3 has 16 amino acids. CDR3 in DNA: TGTGCCAGCAGTCCCTGGGCCGTCGTTCCTAGCTATGGCTACACCTTC. Protein: CASSPWAVVPSYGYTF.

This chain links TRBV28 with TRBJ1-2; tentatively, D is TRBD1 (5 bases). Germline V lookup: CDR1 MDHEN, CDR2 SYDVKM. V was clipped by 0 bases and J by 0 bases, with 14 bases between them. This CDR3 spans 17 amino acids. The CDR3 bases are TGTGCCAGCAGTTTATGGGGGAGGGGACCAGCTAACTATGGCTACACCTTC. Its protein is CASSLWGRGPANYGYTF.

This chain uses TRBV6-5 with TRBJ1-4; D is uncertain. The CDR3 consists of 16 residues. CDR1 and CDR2 from the germline V gene are MNHEY and SVGAGI. Trimming cost V 0 bases and J 6 bases, with 14 bases left between them. In DNA, the CDR3 is TGTGCCAGCAGTTACTCGAATAACAGAAGACATGAAAAACTGTTTTTT. It is translated as CASSYSNNRRHEKLFF.

The rearrangement uses TRBV6-5 and TRBJ2-3; 8 bases agree with TRBD2. The CDR3 is made up of 16 amino acids. Germline values: CDR1 MNHEY, CDR2 SVGAGI. The ends lost 2 bases at V and 0 bases at J; junction bases unmatched: 4. DNA for the CDR3: TGTGCCAGCAGTTACCGAGCGGGGGCTAGCACAGATACGCAGTATTTT. It encodes CASSYRAGASTDTQYF.

The chain recombines TRBV7-2 with TRBJ1-1; D is uncertain. The V end was cut by 0 bases, the J end by 1 base, with 12 bases between. This CDR3 has 16 residues. Germline values: CDR1 SGHTA, CDR2 FQGNSA. The CDR3 region is CASSLALLGRNTEAFF. CDR3 nucleotides: TGTGCCAGCAGCTTAGCGCTCCTTGGCAGGAACACTGAAGCTTTCTTT.

The genes are TRBV2 and TRBJ2-1; 8 nucleotides line up with TRBD1. Germline V CDR1 and CDR2: SNHLY, FYNNEI. The V gene end was trimmed by 5 bases and the J gene end by 6 bases; junction bases not matched to a gene: 9. The CDR3 runs 15 residues. CDR3 region: CASSFQRQGRNEQFF. In DNA, the CDR3 is TGTGCCAGCAGTTTTCAGAGACAGGGGCGCAATGAGCAGTTCTTC.

Remarks on this clone: This sample includes further DNA sequences coding for the same CDR3. The chain couples TRBV9 to TRBJ2-5; a possible D gene is TRBD2 (5 bases). V lost 5 bases and J 5 bases, leaving 19 bases between the germline ends. The CDR3 is made up of 15 amino acids. CDR1 SGDLS and CDR2 YYNGEE come from the germline V gene. CDR3: CASSPHPSLGETQYF. The CDR3 nucleotides read TGTGCCAGCAGTCCGCACCCTAGCCTTGGGGAGACCCAGTACTTC. Filled out from reference TRBV9 and TRBJ2-5, the complete variable domain reads DSGVTQTPKHLITATGQRVTLRCSPRSGDLSVYWYQQSLDQGLQFLIQYYNGEERAKGNILERFSAQQFPDLHSELNLSSLELGDSALYFCASSPHPSLGETQYFGPGTRLLVL.

This clone was detected a few times. The rearrangement joins TRBV30 to TRBJ1-6; D remains ambiguous. The CDR3 has 14 residues. The V and J ends lost 3 bases and 9 bases respectively, with 15 bases between them. CDR1 is GTSNPN, CDR2 SVGIG, per germline (reference sequence). The CDR3 coding sequence is TGTGCCTGGAGCCGACAAGGAGGCCTTTCACCCCTCCACTTT. It encodes CAWSRQGGLSPLHF.

The gene calls are TRBV27 and TRBJ2-7; 9 bases agree with TRBD2. V shed 2 bases, J shed 2 bases, and the junction held 1 base outside the gene matches. The CDR3 has 14 residues. In germline, CDR1 is MNHEY, CDR2 SMNVEV (reference sequence). CDR3 in amino acids: CASSLAGGTYEQYF. As DNA, the CDR3 is TGTGCCAGCAGTTTAGCGGGGGGGACCTACGAGCAGTACTTC.